Presented here are 3 T cell receptor beta chains from one specimen sequenced in a study of T-cell reconstitution after alpha-beta-depleted transplantation in children. This sample's TCRbeta library carried unique molecular identifier barcodes. TCRdb reprocessed the PCR reads via MiXCR and lists one record per CDR3 protein. The sample gives about 980,000 distinct CDR3 sequences, 25% to 35% of which show up once; roughly 27% is in the top ten. Material: PBMCs, mostly from graft donor cells, obtained 360 days after TCRalphabeta/CD19-depleted stem cell transplant. These receptors were taken from a boy in the first two years of life who had a stem cell transplant for SCID, so the T cells may come from the graft donor.

V usage is TRBV12-3 or TRBV12-4 and J usage is TRBJ2-7; TRBD1 aligns across 7 bases. V was pared by 8 bases and J by 4 bases, with 5 bases of the junction left unmatched. The CDR3 runs 12 residues. The CDR3 sequence: CASQTGSYEQYF. In DNA, the CDR3 is TGTGCCAGCCAGACAGGGTCTTACGAGCAGTACTTC.

The genes are TRBV3-1 and TRBJ1-5; D ambiguous. Germline V gene data show CDR1 as LGHDT and CDR2 as YNNKEL (reference sequence). This CDR3 region has 16 residues. V was clipped by 7 bases and J by 0 bases, with 16 bases between them. CDR3 nucleotide sequence: TGTGCCAGCAAAGAACCGGTCGGGGTTAGCAATCAGCCCCAGCATTTT. Its translation is CASKEPVGVSNQPQHF.

The chain's CDR3 is CASTLNGGPQETQYF. The DNA for the CDR3 is TGTGCCAGCACCCTGAATGGGGGGCCTCAAGAGACCCAGTACTTC. The V gene is TRBV28, the J gene TRBJ2-5; the D gene could be TRBD1 or TRBD2 (6 bases each). CDR1 is MDHEN, CDR2 SYDVKM, per germline. CDR3 length: 15 residues. Trimming cost V 7 bases and J 2 bases, with 17 bases left between them.